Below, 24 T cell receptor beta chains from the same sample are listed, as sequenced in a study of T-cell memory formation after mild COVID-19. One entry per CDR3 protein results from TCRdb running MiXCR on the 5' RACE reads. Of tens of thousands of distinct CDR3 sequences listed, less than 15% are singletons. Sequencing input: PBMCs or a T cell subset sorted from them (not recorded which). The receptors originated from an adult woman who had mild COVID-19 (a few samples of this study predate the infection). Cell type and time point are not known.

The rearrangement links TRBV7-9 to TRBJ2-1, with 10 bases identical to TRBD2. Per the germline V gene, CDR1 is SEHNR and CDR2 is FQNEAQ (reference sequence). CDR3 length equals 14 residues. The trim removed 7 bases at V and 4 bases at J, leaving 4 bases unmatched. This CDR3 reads CASIILAGYNEQFF. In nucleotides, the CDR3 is TGTGCCAGCATCATACTAGCGGGGTACAATGAGCAGTTCTTC.

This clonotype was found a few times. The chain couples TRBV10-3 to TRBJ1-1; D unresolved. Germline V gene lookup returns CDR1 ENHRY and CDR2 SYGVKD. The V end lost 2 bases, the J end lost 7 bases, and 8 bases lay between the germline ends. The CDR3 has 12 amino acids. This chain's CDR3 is CAISEVGVEAFF. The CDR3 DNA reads TGTGCCATCAGTGAGGTCGGAGTTGAAGCTTTCTTT.

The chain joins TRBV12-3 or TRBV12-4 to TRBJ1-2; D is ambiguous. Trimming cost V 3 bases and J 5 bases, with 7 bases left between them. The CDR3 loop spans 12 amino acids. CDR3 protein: CASSFSLYGYTF. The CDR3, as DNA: TGTGCCAGCAGTTTCTCTCTGTATGGCTACACCTTC.

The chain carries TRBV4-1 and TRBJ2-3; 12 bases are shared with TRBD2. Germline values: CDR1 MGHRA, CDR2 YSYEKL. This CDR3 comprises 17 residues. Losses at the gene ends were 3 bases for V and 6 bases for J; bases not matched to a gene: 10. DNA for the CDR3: TGCGCCAGCAGCCATGAACCGGGACTAGCGGGTGGGGATACGCAGTATTTT. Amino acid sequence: CASSHEPGLAGGDTQYF.

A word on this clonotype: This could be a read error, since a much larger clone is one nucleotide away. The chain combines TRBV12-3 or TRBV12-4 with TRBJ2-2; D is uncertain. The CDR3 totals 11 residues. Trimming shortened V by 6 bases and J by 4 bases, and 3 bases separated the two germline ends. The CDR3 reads CASSITGELFF. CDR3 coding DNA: TGTGCCAGCAGCATCACCGGGGAGCTGTTTTTT.

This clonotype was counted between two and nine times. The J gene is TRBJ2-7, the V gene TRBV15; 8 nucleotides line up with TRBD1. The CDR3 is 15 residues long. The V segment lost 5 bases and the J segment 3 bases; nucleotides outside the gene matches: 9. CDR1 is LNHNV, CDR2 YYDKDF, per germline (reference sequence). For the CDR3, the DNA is TGTGCCACCAGCCCCCGGACAGGGTGGGACTACGAGCAGTACTTC. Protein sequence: CATSPRTGWDYEQYF.

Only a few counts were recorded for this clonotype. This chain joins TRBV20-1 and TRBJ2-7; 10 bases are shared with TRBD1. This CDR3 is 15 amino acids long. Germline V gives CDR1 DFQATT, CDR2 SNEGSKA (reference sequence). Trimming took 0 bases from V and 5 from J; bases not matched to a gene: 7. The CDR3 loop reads CSARDWTGGVDEQYF. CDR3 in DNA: TGCAGTGCTAGAGATTGGACAGGGGGGGTGGACGAGCAGTACTTC.

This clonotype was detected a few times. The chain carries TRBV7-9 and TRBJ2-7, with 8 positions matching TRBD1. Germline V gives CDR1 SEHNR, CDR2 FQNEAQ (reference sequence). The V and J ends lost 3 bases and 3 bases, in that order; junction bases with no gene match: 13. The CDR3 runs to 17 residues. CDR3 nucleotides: TGTGCCAGCAGCTTCCAACCCAGGGGGCGGCTCGGCTACGAGCAGTACTTC. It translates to CASSFQPRGRLGYEQYF. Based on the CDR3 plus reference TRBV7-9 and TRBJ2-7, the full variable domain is DTGVSQNPRHKITKRGQNVTFRCDPISEHNRLYWYRQTLGQGPEFLTYFQNEAQLEKSRLLSDRFSAERPKGSFSTLEIQRTEQGDSAMYLCASSFQPRGRLGYEQYFGPGTRLTVT.

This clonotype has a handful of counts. In DNA, the CDR3 is TGTGCCAGCAGCTTAGCTACGCACAGGGAAGCTTTCTTT. Its protein is CASSLATHREAFF. V and J are TRBV7-9 and TRBJ1-1, with TRBD1 as a possible D gene (5 bases). Germline CDR1 and CDR2: SEHNR and FQNEAQ (reference sequence). The CDR3 is 13 residues long. V was clipped by 0 bases and J by 8 bases, with 10 bases between them.

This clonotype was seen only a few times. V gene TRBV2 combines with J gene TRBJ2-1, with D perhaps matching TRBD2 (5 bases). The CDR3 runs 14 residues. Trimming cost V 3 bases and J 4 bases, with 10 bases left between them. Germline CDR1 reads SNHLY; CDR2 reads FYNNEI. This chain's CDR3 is CASSDPSSYNEQFF. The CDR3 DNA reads TGTGCCAGCAGTGACCCTAGCAGTTACAATGAGCAGTTCTTC.

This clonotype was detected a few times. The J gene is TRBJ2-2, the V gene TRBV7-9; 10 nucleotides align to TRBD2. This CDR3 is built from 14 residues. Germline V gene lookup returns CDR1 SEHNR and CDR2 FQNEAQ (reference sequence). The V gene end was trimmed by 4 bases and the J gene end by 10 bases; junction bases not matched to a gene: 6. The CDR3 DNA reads TGTGCCAGCAGCTCGGGACTAGCGTTCGAGGAGCTGTTTTTT. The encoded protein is CASSSGLAFEELFF.

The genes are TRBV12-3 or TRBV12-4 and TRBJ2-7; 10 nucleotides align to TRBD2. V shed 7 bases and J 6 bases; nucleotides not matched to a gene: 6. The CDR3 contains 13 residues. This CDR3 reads CASTLAGASEQYF. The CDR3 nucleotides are TGTGCCAGCACCCTAGCGGGAGCTTCCGAGCAGTACTTC.

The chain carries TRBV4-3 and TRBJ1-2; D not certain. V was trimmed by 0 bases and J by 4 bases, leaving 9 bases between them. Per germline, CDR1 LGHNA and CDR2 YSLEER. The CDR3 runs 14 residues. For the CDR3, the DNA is TGCGCCAGCAGCCAAGAGGGCGGTGGCTATGGCTACACCTTC. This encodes CASSQEGGGYGYTF.

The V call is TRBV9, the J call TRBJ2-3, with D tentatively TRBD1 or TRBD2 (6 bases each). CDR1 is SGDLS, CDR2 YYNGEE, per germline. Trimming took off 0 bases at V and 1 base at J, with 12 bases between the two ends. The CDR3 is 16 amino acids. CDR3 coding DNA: TGTGCCAGCAGCGTAGGAGGGGGGTCGGGCACAGATACGCAGTATTTT. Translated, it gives CASSVGGGSGTDTQYF.

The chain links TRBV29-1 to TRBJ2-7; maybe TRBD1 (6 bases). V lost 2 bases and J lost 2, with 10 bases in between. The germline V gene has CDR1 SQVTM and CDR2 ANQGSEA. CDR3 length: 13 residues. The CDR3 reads CSVETGITYEQYF. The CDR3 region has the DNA TGCAGCGTTGAAACAGGGATCACCTACGAGCAGTACTTC.

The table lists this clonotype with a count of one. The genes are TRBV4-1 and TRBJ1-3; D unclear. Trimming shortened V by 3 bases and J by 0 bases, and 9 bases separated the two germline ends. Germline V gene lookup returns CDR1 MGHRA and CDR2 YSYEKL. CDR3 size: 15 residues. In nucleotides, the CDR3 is TGCGCCAGCAGCCAGAGGGCCGTCTCTGGAAACACCATATATTTT. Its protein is CASSQRAVSGNTIYF.

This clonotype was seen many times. DNA for the CDR3: TGTGCCAGCAGTTTAGGGGGGTCCACCCCTTTCTTC. Residues: CASSLGGSTPFF. The genes are TRBV12-3 or TRBV12-4 and TRBJ2-1; either TRBD1 or TRBD2 may supply D (5 bases each). V lost 1 base to trimming and J lost 16 bases, with 14 bases between them. CDR3 size: 12 residues.

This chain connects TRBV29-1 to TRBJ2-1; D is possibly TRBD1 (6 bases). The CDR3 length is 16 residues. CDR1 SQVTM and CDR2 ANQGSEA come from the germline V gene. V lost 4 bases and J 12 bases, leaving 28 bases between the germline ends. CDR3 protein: CSVALFWDISMSGQFF. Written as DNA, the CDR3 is TGCAGCGTTGCACTATTTTGGGACATATCAATGAGTGGGCAGTTCTTC.

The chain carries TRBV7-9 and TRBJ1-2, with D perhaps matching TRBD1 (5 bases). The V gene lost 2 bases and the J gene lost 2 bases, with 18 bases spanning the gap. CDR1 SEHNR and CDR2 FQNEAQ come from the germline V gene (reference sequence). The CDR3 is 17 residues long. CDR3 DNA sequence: TGTGCCAGCAGCTTACTCACCGCCCCGGGGGGGAACTATGGCTACACCTTC. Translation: CASSLLTAPGGNYGYTF. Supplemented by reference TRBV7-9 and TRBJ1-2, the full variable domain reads DTGVSQNPRHKITKRGQNVTFRCDPISEHNRLYWYRQTLGQGPEFLTYFQNEAQLEKSRLLSDRFSAERPKGSFSTLEIQRTEQGDSAMYLCASSLLTAPGGNYGYTFGSGTRLTVV.

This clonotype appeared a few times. This CDR3 reads CATSASAYNEQFF. The CDR3 nucleotides read TGTGCCACCAGTGCGTCCGCCTACAATGAGCAGTTCTTC. This sequence joins TRBV24-1 and TRBJ2-1; D gene uncertain. CDR3 length: 13 amino acids. The germline V gene encodes CDR1 KGHDR and CDR2 SFDVKD. Between the trimmed V and J ends, which lost 5 bases and 2 bases, there was a span of 6 bases.

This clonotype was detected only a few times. CDR3: CSASIQGASEDTQYF. The CDR3 DNA reads as TGCAGTGCTTCCATACAGGGGGCGAGTGAAGATACGCAGTATTTT. The chain uses TRBV20-1 and TRBJ2-3, with 9 bases fitting TRBD1. Germline V gene sequence: CDR1 DFQATT, CDR2 SNEGSKA (reference sequence). The CDR3 has 15 residues. V lost 5 bases, J lost 5 bases, and 11 bases stayed unmatched.

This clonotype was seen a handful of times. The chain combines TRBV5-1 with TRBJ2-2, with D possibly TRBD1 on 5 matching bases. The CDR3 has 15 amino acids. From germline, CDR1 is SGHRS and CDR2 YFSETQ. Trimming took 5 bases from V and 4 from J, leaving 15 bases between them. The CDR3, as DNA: TGCGCCAGCAGGTCGACAGTGGGCCTCACCGGGGAGCTGTTTTTT. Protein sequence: CASRSTVGLTGELFF.

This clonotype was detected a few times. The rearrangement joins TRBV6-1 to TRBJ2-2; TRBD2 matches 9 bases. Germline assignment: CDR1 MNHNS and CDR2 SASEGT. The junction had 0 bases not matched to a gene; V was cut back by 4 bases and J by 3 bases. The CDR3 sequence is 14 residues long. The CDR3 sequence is CASSGLADTGELFF. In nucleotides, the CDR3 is TGTGCCAGCAGTGGACTAGCGGACACCGGGGAGCTGTTTTTT.

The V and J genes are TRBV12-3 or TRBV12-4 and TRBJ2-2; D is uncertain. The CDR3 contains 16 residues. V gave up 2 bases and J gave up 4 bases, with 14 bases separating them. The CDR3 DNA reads TGTGCCAGCAGTTTATTGTGGGATTGGGGCACCGGGGAGCTGTTTTTT. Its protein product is CASSLLWDWGTGELFF.